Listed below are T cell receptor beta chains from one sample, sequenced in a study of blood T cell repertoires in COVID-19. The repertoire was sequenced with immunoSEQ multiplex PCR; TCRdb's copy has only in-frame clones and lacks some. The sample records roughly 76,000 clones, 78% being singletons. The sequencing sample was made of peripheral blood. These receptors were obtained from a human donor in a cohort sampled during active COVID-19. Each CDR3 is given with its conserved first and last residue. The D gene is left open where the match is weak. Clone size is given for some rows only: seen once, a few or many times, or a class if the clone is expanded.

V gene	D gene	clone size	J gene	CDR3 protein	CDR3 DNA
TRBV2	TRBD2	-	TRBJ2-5	CASSGRTSGSQYPAETQYF	TGTGCCAGCAGTGGTCGGACTAGCGGGAGTCAATATCCGGCAGAGACCCAGTACTTC
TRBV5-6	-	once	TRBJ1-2	CASSGLEAWGNYGYTF	TGTGCCAGCAGCGGGTTGGAGGCCTGGGGTAACTATGGCTACACCTTC
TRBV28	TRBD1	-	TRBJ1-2	CASSPGTGLFGYTF	TGTGCCAGCAGCCCTGGGACAGGGCTTTTCGGCTACACCTTC
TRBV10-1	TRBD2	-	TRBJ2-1	CASSAGLAGDNEQFF	TGCGCCAGCAGCGCGGGACTAGCGGGGGACAATGAGCAGTTCTTC
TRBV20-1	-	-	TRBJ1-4	CSASWGGNEKLFF	TGCAGTGCTAGTTGGGGAGGTAATGAAAAACTGTTTTTT
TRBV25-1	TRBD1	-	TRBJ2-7	CASSVTGAKRHEQYF	TGTGCCAGCAGTGTGACAGGGGCGAAACGCCACGAGCAGTACTTC
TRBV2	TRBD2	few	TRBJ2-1	CASSEAVGTSGRGYEQFF	TGTGCCAGCAGTGAAGCCGTCGGGACTAGCGGGAGGGGGTATGAGCAGTTCTTC
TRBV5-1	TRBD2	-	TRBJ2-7	CASSLDGSGVTYEQYF	TGCGCCAGCAGCTTGGACGGTAGCGGGGTCACCTACGAGCAGTACTTC
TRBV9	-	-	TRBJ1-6	CASSVGPLGEGASPLHF	TGTGCCAGCAGCGTAGGCCCGCTAGGGGAAGGCGCTTCACCCCTCCACTTT
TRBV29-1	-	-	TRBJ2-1	CSGQVNEQFF	TGCAGCGGACAGGTCAATGAGCAGTTCTTC
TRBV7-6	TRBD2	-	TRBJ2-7	CASSLDSLAGGNVYEQYF	TGTGCCAGCAGCTTAGATTCGCTAGCGGGAGGGAACGTCTACGAGCAGTACTTC
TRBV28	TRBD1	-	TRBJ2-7	CASSFAQQGTYEQYF	TGTGCCAGCAGTTTCGCGCAACAGGGGACCTACGAGCAGTACTTC
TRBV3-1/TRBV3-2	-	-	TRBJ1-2	CASSQVENGYTF	TGTGCCAGCAGCCAAGTCGAGAATGGCTACACCTTC
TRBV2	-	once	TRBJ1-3	CASSSGLGAGNTIYF	TGTGCCAGCAGTTCGGGACTGGGCGCTGGAAACACCATATATTTT
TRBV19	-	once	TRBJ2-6	CASGTQFSGANVLTF	TGTGCCAGTGGCACCCAGTTCTCTGGGGCCAACGTCCTGACTTTC
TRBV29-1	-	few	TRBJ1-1	CSVAGGAANTEAFF	TGCAGCGTTGCGGGCGGGGCCGCTAACACTGAAGCTTTCTTT
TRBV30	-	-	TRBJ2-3	CAWSETPNTQYF	TGTGCCTGGAGCGAAACACCAAATACGCAGTATTTT
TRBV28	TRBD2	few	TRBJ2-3	CASSLFLAVLTDTDTQYF	TGTGCCAGCAGTTTATTTCTAGCGGTACTAACCGACACAGATACGCAGTATTTT
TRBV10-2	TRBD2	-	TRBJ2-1	CASRVAGRSYNEQFF	TGCGCCAGCAGAGTAGCGGGGCGCTCCTACAATGAGCAGTTCTTC
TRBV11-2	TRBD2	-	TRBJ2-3	CASSFMGTSGVDTQYF	TGTGCCAGCAGCTTTATGGGGACTAGCGGAGTGGATACGCAGTATTTT
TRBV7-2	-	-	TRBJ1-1	CASSLVLRGTEAFF	TGTGCCAGCAGCTTAGTATTGCGAGGGACTGAAGCTTTCTTT
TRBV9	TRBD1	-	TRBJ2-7	CASSARGTGGDEQYF	TGTGCCAGCAGCGCGAGAGGGACAGGGGGGGACGAGCAGTACTTC
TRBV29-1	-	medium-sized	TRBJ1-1	CSATLRGGTEAFF	TGCAGCGCCACCCTCCGAGGGGGCACTGAAGCTTTCTTT
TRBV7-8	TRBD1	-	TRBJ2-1	CASSLGTGGYDEQFF	TGTGCCAGCAGCTTAGGGACAGGGGGCTATGATGAGCAGTTCTTC
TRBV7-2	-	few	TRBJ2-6	CASSQGHLNSGANVLTF	TGTGCCAGCAGCCAGGGACACCTAAACTCTGGGGCCAACGTCCTGACTTTC
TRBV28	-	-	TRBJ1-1	CASTSYGLGRGNTEAFF	TGTGCCAGCACCTCCTATGGTCTGGGGAGGGGAAACACTGAAGCTTTCTTT
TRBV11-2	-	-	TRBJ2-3	CASSLRVTQYF	TGTGCCAGCAGTTTGCGGGTTACGCAGTATTTT
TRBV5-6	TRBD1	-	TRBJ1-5	CASSGQGSNQPQHF	TGTGCCAGCAGCGGACAGGGGAGCAATCAGCCCCAGCATTTT
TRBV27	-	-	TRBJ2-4	CASSSPSATGLLAKNIQYF	TGTGCCAGCAGTTCCCCCTCCGCCACAGGTCTGTTAGCCAAAAACATTCAGTACTTC
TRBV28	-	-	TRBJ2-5	CASSFGAGQETQYF	TGTGCCAGCAGTTTTGGGGCCGGGCAAGAAACCCAGTACTTC
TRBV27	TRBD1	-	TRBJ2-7	CASSPDRDQYEQYF	TGTGCCAGCAGCCCTGACAGGGACCAATACGAGCAGTACTTC
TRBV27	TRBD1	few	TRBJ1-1	CASSFLGTDTEAFF	TGTGCCAGCAGTTTCCTCGGGACAGACACTGAAGCTTTCTTT
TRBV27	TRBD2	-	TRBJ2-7	CASSVPGGGFYEQYF	TGTGCCAGCAGTGTCCCGGGGGGGGGTTTCTACGAGCAGTACTTC
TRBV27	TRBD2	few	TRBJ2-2	CASSPGLHGELFF	TGTGCCAGCAGTCCGGGACTACACGGGGAGCTGTTTTTT
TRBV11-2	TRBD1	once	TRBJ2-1	CASSLRGQSVNEQFF	TGTGCCAGCAGCTTACGGGGACAGTCAGTTAATGAGCAGTTCTTC
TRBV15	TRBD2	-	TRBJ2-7	CATSRELTSSFVEQYF	TGTGCCACCAGCAGAGAACTGACTAGCAGTTTCGTCGAGCAGTACTTC
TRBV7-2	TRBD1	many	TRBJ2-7	CASSPSGQNNPPYEQYF	TGTGCCAGCAGCCCGTCGGGACAGAACAACCCACCCTACGAGCAGTACTTC
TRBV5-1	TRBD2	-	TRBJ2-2	CASSLVVSGRPGTGELFF	TGCGCCAGCAGCTTGGTGGTTAGCGGGAGGCCGGGCACCGGGGAGCTGTTTTTT
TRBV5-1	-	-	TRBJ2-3	CASSSYSFSTDTQYF	TGCGCCAGCAGCTCCTACAGCTTTAGCACAGATACGCAGTATTTT
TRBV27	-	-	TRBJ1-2	CASSLLGSGNYGYTF	TGTGCCAGCAGTTTATTGGGGAGTGGAAACTATGGCTACACCTTC
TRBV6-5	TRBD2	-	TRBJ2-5	CASRETSVQETQYF	TGTGCCAGCAGGGAGACTAGCGTCCAAGAGACCCAGTACTTC
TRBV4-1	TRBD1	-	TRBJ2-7	CASSFTGGYEQYF	TGCGCCAGCAGCTTCACAGGGGGGTACGAGCAGTACTTC
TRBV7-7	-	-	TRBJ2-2	CASSLAVGQNTGELFF	TGTGCCAGCAGCTTAGCTGTCGGACAGAACACCGGGGAGCTGTTTTTT
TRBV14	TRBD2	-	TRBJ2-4	CASSQGLAGNIQYF	TGTGCCAGCAGCCAAGGACTAGCGGGAAACATTCAGTACTTC
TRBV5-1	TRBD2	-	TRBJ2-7	CASSLTLAGAVEQYF	TGCGCCAGCAGCTTGACACTAGCGGGAGCCGTCGAGCAGTACTTC
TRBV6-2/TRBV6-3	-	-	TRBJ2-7	CASSYGNKNEQYF	TGTGCCAGCAGTTACGGCAACAAGAACGAGCAGTACTTC
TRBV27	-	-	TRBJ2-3	CASKYVPGNTQYF	TGTGCCAGCAAATATGTCCCAGGGAATACGCAGTATTTT
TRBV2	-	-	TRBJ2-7	CATNRVTYEQYF	TGTGCCACGAACAGGGTAACCTACGAGCAGTACTTC
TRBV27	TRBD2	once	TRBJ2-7	CASSLSVGAGGILQYF	TGTGCCAGCAGTTTATCGGTCGGGGCGGGAGGAATACTCCAGTACTTC
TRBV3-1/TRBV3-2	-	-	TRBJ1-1	CASSQEGRGSTEAFF	TGTGCCAGCAGCCAAGAGGGCAGGGGCAGCACTGAAGCTTTCTTT
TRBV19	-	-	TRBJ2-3	CASSIDEAGLTDTQYF	TGTGCCAGTAGTATAGATGAGGCGGGACTCACAGATACGCAGTATTTT
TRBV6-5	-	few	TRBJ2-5	CASSPTETRETQYF	TGTGCCAGCAGCCCGACAGAAACCAGAGAGACCCAGTACTTC
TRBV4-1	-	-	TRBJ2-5	CASSQAGDQETQYF	TGCGCCAGCAGCCAGGCGGGCGACCAAGAGACCCAGTACTTC
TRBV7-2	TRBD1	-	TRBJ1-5	CASSKTGDYQPQHF	TGTGCCAGCAGCAAGACAGGGGATTATCAGCCCCAGCATTTT
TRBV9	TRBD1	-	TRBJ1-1	CASRQGPNTEAFF	TGTGCCAGCCGACAGGGCCCGAACACTGAAGCTTTCTTT
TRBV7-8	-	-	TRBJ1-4	CASSLAGGGWANEKLFF	TGTGCCAGCAGCTTAGCGGGTGGAGGGTGGGCTAATGAAAAACTGTTTTTT
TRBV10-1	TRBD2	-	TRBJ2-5	CASSPIAGKGGTQYF	TGCGCCAGCAGTCCTATAGCGGGAAAAGGTGGGACCCAGTACTTC
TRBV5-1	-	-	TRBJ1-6	CASSQGRMNRSPLHF	TGCGCCAGCAGCCAAGGACGAATGAACAGGTCACCCCTCCACTTT
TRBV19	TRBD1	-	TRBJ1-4	CASKNRGQGEKLFF	TGTGCCAGTAAAAACAGGGGGCAAGGTGAAAAACTGTTTTTT